These T cell receptor beta chains were read from a single sample in a study of shared clonotypes between healthy human individuals. The method was immunoSEQ multiplex PCR; TCRdb's version includes in-frame clones alone and lacks a portion of them. Here the sample spans about 1 million clones, approximately 80% being singletons. The material sequenced was memory CD4+ T cells from PBMCs. These receptors were collected from a man between 18 and 35 years old in good health. Some clones in this sample may be carry-over from other donors' samples. The CDR3 runs from the conserved cysteine through the conserved F or W. The D gene is left open where the match is weak. Part of the rows lack a size; the others show once, few, many or a class for expanded clones.

clone_size j_call v_call d_call cdr3_nt cdr3_aa
. TRBJ1-2 TRBV9 . TGTGCCAGCAGTGCTACAGGACTAGCTAACTATGGCTACACCTTC CASSATGLANYGYTF
. TRBJ2-5 TRBV7-9 . TGTGCCAGCAGCCCAGAAGGGTCAGCTGCAGGGAGGAGGGAGACCCAGTACTTC CASSPEGSAAGRRETQYF
. TRBJ1-5 TRBV15 . TGTGCCACCCGCCCAACAGGGCTACGTAACCAGCCCCAGCATTTT CATRPTGLRNQPQHF
once TRBJ2-3 TRBV4-1 . TGCGCCAGCAGCCAAGATTGGGATACGCAGTATTTT CASSQDWDTQYF
. TRBJ1-4 TRBV28 TRBD1 TGTGCCAGCAGTACGAGACAGGGTAGTAATGAAAAACTGTTTTTT CASSTRQGSNEKLFF
. TRBJ1-1 TRBV2 . TGTGCCAGCACAGTCAGGGTTACGGCCACTGAAGCTTTCTTT CASTVRVTATEAFF
once TRBJ2-2 TRBV7-9 . TGTGCCAGCAGCCCTTATTGGGGTGGCGGCACCGGGGAGCTGTTTTTT CASSPYWGGGTGELFF
. TRBJ1-2 TRBV11-2 . TGTGCCAGCAGCTTGGAGGCCGGGACCCCCTATGGCTACACCTTC CASSLEAGTPYGYTF
. TRBJ1-2 TRBV4-1 . TGCGCCAGCAGCCAAAAGGAGTCAGTCTCCCGAGCTAACTATGGCTACACCTTC CASSQKESVSRANYGYTF
. TRBJ1-1 TRBV28 . TGTGCCACCATCAATTGGGGCGCTGAAGCTTTCTTT CATINWGAEAFF
. TRBJ1-1 TRBV5-4 . TGTGCCAGCAGCTTTCTCCCGAACACTGAAGCTTTCTTT CASSFLPNTEAFF
. TRBJ2-1 TRBV30 TRBD1 TGTGCCTGGAAAAACCTTCCGGGGACAGGGGCGATCAATGAGCAGTTCTTC CAWKNLPGTGAINEQFF
. TRBJ2-1 TRBV15 . TGTGCCACCAGCAGAGATAAGGCGGGGAGGAATGAGCAGTTCTTC CATSRDKAGRNEQFF
. TRBJ2-3 TRBV9 . TGTGCCAGCAGCGTTATGGTTCACACTAGCACAGATACGCAGTATTTT CASSVMVHTSTDTQYF
. TRBJ2-1 TRBV28 . TGTGCCAGCAGTTTTGCCCGGGGTTGGGTTGAGCAGTTCTTC CASSFARGWVEQFF
. TRBJ2-6 TRBV5-1 TRBD1 TGCGCCAGCAGCGTTGACAGGGATGGGGCCAACGTCCTGACTTTC CASSVDRDGANVLTF
. TRBJ2-3 TRBV28 TRBD1 TGTGCCAGCAGACAATTCCGGGACAGACGCACAGATACGCAGTATTTT CASRQFRDRRTDTQYF
. TRBJ2-1 TRBV27 . TGTGCCAGCAGTTTTTTGACGGGGGGCGGGAATGAGCAGTTCTTC CASSFLTGGGNEQFF
. TRBJ2-7 TRBV11-1 . TGTGCCAGCACTCCTTCCGGCGGCACCTCCTACGAGCAGTACTTC CASTPSGGTSYEQYF
. TRBJ1-2 TRBV5-1 TRBD1 TGCGCCAGCAGCCTGGTTGGGACAGGGACCTATGGCTACACCTTC CASSLVGTGTYGYTF
. TRBJ2-1 TRBV15 . TGTGCCACCAGCAGCGGGAGTCATGAGCAGTTCTTC CATSSGSHEQFF
few TRBJ2-3 TRBV7-2 . TGTGCCAGCAGCTTATCGGTTCAGCCCACAGATACGCAGTATTTT CASSLSVQPTDTQYF
. TRBJ2-7 TRBV11-1 . TGTGCCAGCAGCCGCCGGTTGGGGAGCTACGAGCAGTACTTC CASSRRLGSYEQYF
. TRBJ2-3 TRBV28 . TGTGCCAGCCGAGGGTGGGTGGATACGCAGTATTTT CASRGWVDTQYF
once TRBJ2-4 TRBV7-2 TRBD1 TGTGCCAGCAGCTTGGACAGGGCGACGGACATTCAGTACTTC CASSLDRATDIQYF
few TRBJ1-3 TRBV9 . TGTGCCAGCAGCGTAGATGGGCACTCTGGAAACACCATATATTTT CASSVDGHSGNTIYF
. TRBJ1-2 TRBV29-1 . TGCAGCGTTGAAGTGGGCCCTAACTATGGCTACACCTTC CSVEVGPNYGYTF
. TRBJ2-2 TRBV7-9 TRBD1 TGTGCCAGCAGCTCTCCGTCCGGGACAGGGCTGGGGACCGGGGAGCTGTTTTTT CASSSPSGTGLGTGELFF
few TRBJ1-4 TRBV19 TRBD1 TGTGCCAGTAGTATCGACAGGGCAACTGAAAAACTGTTTTTT CASSIDRATEKLFF
. TRBJ2-3 TRBV7-9 TRBD1 TGTGCCAGCAGCTTTGGGGACAGCTCCACAGATACGCAGTATTTT CASSFGDSSTDTQYF
. TRBJ1-5 TRBV2 . TGTGCCAGCAGTGAAGTGGCAGCAGATCAGCCCCAGCATTTT CASSEVAADQPQHF
. TRBJ2-5 TRBV7-3 . TGTGCCAGCAGCTCACAACGAGGAACCCAAGAGACCCAGTACTTC CASSSQRGTQETQYF
. TRBJ2-3 TRBV11-2 TRBD2 TGTGCCAGCAGCTTTACTAGCGGGAGGGCTGGGTCGGATACGCAGTATTTT CASSFTSGRAGSDTQYF
. TRBJ2-3 TRBV13 . TGTGCCGGGGCCCGGGGAGATACGCAGTATTTT CAGARGDTQYF
. TRBJ2-3 TRBV11-3 . TGTGCCAGCAGCTTAGATCTAGGAGATACGCAGTATTTT CASSLDLGDTQYF
. TRBJ2-7 TRBV2 . TGTGCCAGCAGTGAAAGGAGGGAGCGTTACGAGCAGTACTTC CASSERRERYEQYF
. TRBJ1-3 TRBV7-2 TRBD1 TGTGCCAGCAGCTCCGACAGGGGACGAAACACCATATATTTT CASSSDRGRNTIYF
. TRBJ2-1 TRBV11-2 . TGTGCCAGCAGCTTGGGGCTATGGACGCATTCCTACAATGAGCAGTTCTTC CASSLGLWTHSYNEQFF
. TRBJ2-5 TRBV5-1 TRBD2 TGCGCCAGCAGCTTTGCGGGAGGGGTAGAGACCCAGTACTTC CASSFAGGVETQYF
. TRBJ1-1 TRBV7-7 . TGTGCCAGCAGCTTAGAGCAGCACACTGAAGCTTTCTTT CASSLEQHTEAFF
. TRBJ2-1 TRBV18 . TGTGCCAGCTCACCCCCGGGGGTCTCAGGACCCTACAATGAGCAGTTCTTC CASSPPGVSGPYNEQFF